Listed below are T cell receptor beta chains from one sample, sequenced in a study of OX40 agonist ivuxolimab in advanced cancers. Profiling relied on immunoSEQ multiplex PCR, and the TCRdb table lists in-frame clones only, not all of them. The sample has around 34,000 clones, roughly three quarters seen once. Here the sequenced sample was CD4+ or CD8+ T cells sorted from blood, taken in a trial of the OX40 agonist ivuxolimab. All receptors come from an adult with an advanced solid tumor such as melanoma, head and neck, liver or kidney cancer. Both conserved end residues are part of each CDR3. Each record gives: V gene, clone size, D gene, J gene, CDR3 protein, CDR3 DNA. D genes are given only for firm matches. Where a row states a size, it is once, few, many or the class of an expanded clone; other rows omit it.

>TRBV4-2|.|.|TRBJ1-1
CASSQDPGNTEAFF
TGTGCCAGCAGCCAAGACCCAGGGAACACTGAAGCTTTCTTT
>TRBV19|.|TRBD1|TRBJ2-2
CASAVDRAGRTTGELFF
TGTGCCAGCGCCGTGGACAGGGCAGGACGAACCACCGGGGAGCTGTTTTTT
>TRBV5-6|.|.|TRBJ2-2
CASSSLDPGRGELFF
TGTGCCAGCAGCTCGCTCGACCCCGGGAGAGGGGAGCTGTTTTTT
>TRBV30|few|.|TRBJ1-1
CAWSVLGTEAFF
TGTGCCTGGAGTGTACTCGGCACTGAAGCTTTCTTT
>TRBV7-3|.|TRBD1|TRBJ2-7
CASSPPQGANYEQYF
TGTGCCAGCAGCCCCCCCCAGGGGGCCAACTACGAGCAGTACTTC
>TRBV5-1|once|.|TRBJ1-5
CASSLGRGEPQHF
TGCGCCAGCAGCTTGGGCAGGGGAGAGCCCCAGCATTTT
>TRBV5-1|.|.|TRBJ2-1
CASSLAERAPVGEQFF
TGCGCCAGCAGCTTGGCTGAGCGGGCGCCCGTGGGTGAGCAGTTCTTC
>TRBV5-6|.|.|TRBJ2-5
CASSNTRQIQETQYF
TGTGCCAGCAGCAACACTCGACAGATCCAAGAGACCCAGTACTTC
>TRBV6-5|.|.|TRBJ1-1
CATTQGTDQAFF
TGTGCCACCACCCAGGGGACGGACCAAGCTTTCTTT
>TRBV4-1|.|.|TRBJ2-1
CASSQDRGAEQFF
TGCGCCAGCAGCCAAGACCGGGGGGCTGAGCAGTTCTTC
>TRBV6-6|.|.|TRBJ2-1
CASSSSRASSYNEQFF
TGTGCCAGCAGTTCATCCAGGGCGAGCTCCTACAATGAGCAGTTCTTC
>TRBV29-1|medium-sized|.|TRBJ1-1
CSAQDSMNTEAFF
TGCAGCGCCCAGGACAGCATGAACACTGAAGCTTTCTTT
>TRBV11-1|.|.|TRBJ1-1
CASSLRQNTEAFF
TGTGCCAGCAGCTTACGACAGAACACTGAAGCTTTCTTT
>TRBV6-6|.|.|TRBJ2-7
CASSQGLVEQYF
TGTGCCAGCAGCCAGGGCCTAGTTGAGCAGTACTTC
>TRBV7-2|.|TRBD2|TRBJ2-7
CASTFRGGSYEQYF
TGTGCCAGCACCTTCCGGGGAGGGTCCTACGAGCAGTACTTC
>TRBV20-1|.|.|TRBJ2-7
CSATNHEQYF
TGCAGTGCAACCAATCACGAGCAGTACTTC
>TRBV28|.|.|TRBJ1-2
CASSLVQGLYGYTF
TGTGCCAGCAGTCTAGTACAGGGACTCTATGGCTACACCTTC
>TRBV6-5|.|TRBD1|TRBJ2-7
CASSQTGALGAQYF
TGTGCCAGCAGTCAAACAGGGGCCCTAGGGGCGCAGTACTTC
>TRBV5-1|.|.|TRBJ2-2
CASSLADSANTGELFF
TGCGCCAGCAGCTTGGCGGACAGTGCAAACACCGGGGAGCTGTTTTTT
>TRBV18|.|TRBD1|TRBJ1-3
CASSLPGGPSGNTIYF
TGTGCCAGCTCACTTCCAGGGGGCCCCTCTGGAAACACCATATATTTT
>TRBV28|few|.|TRBJ1-5
CASSIQGYSNQPQHF
TGTGCCAGCAGTATACAGGGTTATAGCAATCAGCCCCAGCATTTT
>TRBV11-2|.|.|TRBJ2-1
CASSPPNTRGGEQFF
TGTGCCAGCAGCCCTCCAAATACCAGGGGTGGGGAGCAGTTCTTC
>TRBV7-2|few|TRBD2|TRBJ2-1
CASTLGLAFDEQFF
TGTGCCAGCACCTTGGGACTAGCCTTCGATGAGCAGTTCTTC
>TRBV11-2|.|.|TRBJ2-1
CASSLGESVSVQFF
TGTGCCAGCAGCTTAGGGGAGAGCGTCAGTGTGCAGTTCTTC
>TRBV4-3|.|.|TRBJ2-1
CASSQDTTSNEQFF
TGCGCCAGCAGCCAAGATACGACTAGCAATGAGCAGTTCTTC
>TRBV20-1|.|.|TRBJ2-7
CSADIHAEQYF
TGCAGTGCCGACATCCATGCTGAGCAGTACTTC
>TRBV7-6|.|TRBD1|TRBJ2-3
CASSPRTGTDTQYF
TGTGCCAGCAGCCCCAGGACAGGGACAGATACGCAGTATTTT
>TRBV19|.|.|TRBJ2-7
CASSRKIRDPRSYEQYF
TGTGCCAGTAGTCGGAAGATCCGGGACCCGCGCTCCTACGAGCAGTACTTC
>TRBV2|.|TRBD1|TRBJ1-2
CASQALKTGDNYGYTF
TGTGCCAGCCAGGCCCTTAAGACAGGGGATAACTATGGCTACACCTTC
>TRBV2|.|.|TRBJ1-5
CASSAGRGNQPQHF
TGTGCCAGCAGTGCAGGGAGAGGCAATCAGCCCCAGCATTTT
>TRBV7-9|.|.|TRBJ2-5
CASSLTGSSVQETQYF
TGTGCCAGCAGCTTAACGGGCAGCTCCGTACAAGAGACCCAGTACTTC
>TRBV27|.|.|TRBJ2-2
CASSVHPQGIGELFF
TGTGCCAGCAGTGTACACCCCCAGGGTATCGGGGAGCTGTTTTTT
>TRBV4-1|few|.|TRBJ2-7
CASSSTQAYEQYF
TGCGCCAGCAGCTCGACTCAAGCCTACGAGCAGTACTTC
>TRBV28|.|TRBD2|TRBJ2-3
CASSLRGGAVDTQYF
TGTGCCAGCAGTTTACGCGGGGGGGCCGTGGATACGCAGTATTTT
>TRBV15|.|.|TRBJ2-4
CATSRRDLNIQYF
TGTGCCACCAGCAGACGTGACTTAAACATTCAGTACTTC